A single sample is the source of the 20 T cell receptor beta chains below, sequenced in a study of blood T cell repertoires in COVID-19. Generated by immunoSEQ multiplex PCR, the TCRdb table keeps only in-frame clones and is missing some. The sample records about 73,000 clones, 80% to 90% being singletons. The sample comprised peripheral blood. The receptors originated from a man at least 80 years old with acute or convalescent COVID-19.

This clone was counted a few times. The V and J genes are TRBV2 and TRBJ2-7, with D perhaps matching TRBD2 (7 bases). Germline V lookup: CDR1 SNHLY, CDR2 FYNNEI. The CDR3 length is 20 residues. V lost 4 bases and J 0 bases, leaving 28 bases between the germline ends. The CDR3 DNA reads TGTGCCAGCAGTGCCCGACAGGCTGCCCCATATCTAGCGGCCTCCTACGAGCAGTACTTC. This gives the protein CASSARQAAPYLAASYEQYF.

This clone was found once. V is TRBV2 and J is TRBJ2-7; 12 bases are shared with TRBD1. V lost 8 bases to trimming and J lost 0 bases; unmatched junction nucleotides: 2. This CDR3 has 14 residues. Germline assignment: CDR1 SNHLY and CDR2 FYNNEI. The CDR3, as DNA: TGTGCCAGCGTGGGACAGGGGGCCTCCTACGAGCAGTACTTC. It is translated as CASVGQGASYEQYF.

CDR3 in amino acids: CASREEPRGYTF. The CDR3, as DNA: TGTGCCAGTAGGGAGGAGCCGAGAGGCTACACCTTC. The chain is built from TRBV19 and TRBJ1-2; D not resolved. CDR3 size: 12 residues. V lost 6 bases to trimming and J lost 8 bases, with 13 bases between them. Germline V gene sequence: CDR1 LNHDA, CDR2 SQIVND (reference sequence).

The V and J genes are TRBV11-2 and TRBJ1-1, with 7 bases lining up with TRBD1. Per germline, CDR1 SGHAT and CDR2 FQNNGV. This CDR3 spans 13 amino acids. Unmatched junction bases numbered 7, after V lost 7 bases and J lost 5 bases. Here the CDR3 DNA reads TGTGCCAGCATCCAGGGGGGAGAAACTGAAGCTTTCTTT. Translation: CASIQGGETEAFF.

The chain is built from TRBV5-4 and TRBJ2-5; 7 nucleotides align to TRBD2. J lost 4 bases, V lost 6 bases, and 9 bases had no gene match. Germline CDR1 is SGHNT and CDR2 is YYREEE (reference sequence). CDR3 size: 14 residues. The CDR3: CASTSTQRGETQYF. For the CDR3, the DNA is TGTGCCAGCACCTCCACACAGCGGGGAGAGACCCAGTACTTC.

Here the CDR3 DNA reads TGTGCCAGCTCACCGCCGAATATGGGACAGGCTGGAAACACCATATATTTT. This codes for CASSPPNMGQAGNTIYF. The chain joins TRBV18 to TRBJ1-3, with TRBD1 matching 8 bases. Germline assignment: CDR1 KGHSH and CDR2 LQKENI. The CDR3 extends over 17 amino acids. The junction had 9 bases not matched to a gene; V was cut back by 3 bases and J by 2 bases.

The CDR3 is CASSRQSGGNQPQHF. CDR3 sequence (DNA): TGTGCCAGCAGCCGCCAATCAGGGGGGAATCAGCCCCAGCATTTT. This rearrangement joins TRBV5-6 to TRBJ1-5; 7 bases match TRBD1. CDR1 SGHDT and CDR2 YYEEEE come from the germline V gene. V gave up 4 bases and J gave up 4 bases; unmatched junction bases: 8. The CDR3 runs to 15 residues. The full variable domain, completed using reference TRBV5-6 and TRBJ1-5, is DAGVTQSPTHLIKTRGQQVTLRCSPKSGHDTVSWYQQALGQGPQFIFQYYEEEERQRGNFPDRFSGHQFPNYSSELNVNALLLGDSALYLCASSRQSGGNQPQHFGDGTRLSIL.

This chain uses TRBV10-3 with TRBJ2-5; 11 positions match TRBD2. V shed 4 bases, J shed 1 base, and the junction held 8 bases outside the gene matches. The CDR3 covers 17 residues. The germline gives CDR1 ENHRY, CDR2 SYGVKD. The chain's CDR3 is CAISATSGRDLQETQYF. CDR3 sequence (DNA): TGTGCCATCAGTGCTACTAGCGGGAGAGATCTCCAAGAGACCCAGTACTTC.

The sample holds one count of this clone. The V call is TRBV28, the J call TRBJ2-7; D is possibly TRBD1 (6 bases). The V end was cut by 4 bases, the J end by 4 bases, with 8 bases between. Germline CDR1 and CDR2: MDHEN and SYDVKM. The CDR3 consists of 12 residues. The CDR3 DNA follows: TGTGCCAGCAGTTGGGGACAATACGAGCAGTACTTC. Its protein is CASSWGQYEQYF.

The chain uses TRBV12-3 or TRBV12-4 and TRBJ1-4; tentative D call: TRBD1 (5 bases). The CDR3 length is 13 residues. V was clipped by 3 bases and J by 15 bases, with 17 bases between them. The CDR3 sequence: CASSLDPPAGVFF. The CDR3 DNA reads TGTGCCAGCAGTTTGGACCCCCCCGCGGGGGTGTTTTTT.

Comments on this clone: The sample carries other DNA sequences with the same CDR3. The rearrangement joins TRBV5-1 to TRBJ2-1; 10 nucleotides match TRBD2. Unmatched junction bases numbered 5, after V lost 3 bases and J lost 5 bases. The germline V gene encodes CDR1 SGHRS and CDR2 YFSETQ. This CDR3 has 15 amino acids. CDR3 coding DNA: TGCGCCAGCAGCTCACCGGGACTAGCGAACAATGAGCAGTTCTTC. Translated: CASSSPGLANNEQFF.

V and J are TRBV13 and TRBJ1-1; D is unresolved. Germline CDR1 is PRHDT and CDR2 is FYEKMQ (reference sequence). Between the trimmed V and J ends, which lost 5 bases and 6 bases, there was a span of 19 bases. The CDR3 spans 15 residues. The CDR3 protein is CASSIRRTWEPEAFF. The CDR3 DNA reads TGTGCCAGCAGCATTCGAAGGACCTGGGAGCCTGAAGCTTTCTTT.

The gene calls are TRBV28 and TRBJ1-5; perhaps TRBD1 as D (5 bases). V dropped 5 bases and J dropped 4 bases, with 18 bases sitting between them. Germline V gene data show CDR1 as MDHEN and CDR2 as SYDVKM. CDR3 size: 16 residues. CDR3 in DNA: TGTGCCAGCAGTCTCTTCGTTCGTCGGGGGAATCAGCCCCAGCATTTT. Residues: CASSLFVRRGNQPQHF. The whole variable domain, filled in from reference TRBV28 and TRBJ1-5, reads DVKVTQSSRYLVKRTGEKVFLECVQDMDHENMFWYRQDPGLGLRLIYFSYDVKMKEKGDIPEGYSVSREKKERFSLILESASTNQTSMYLCASSLFVRRGNQPQHFGDGTRLSIL.

The chain recombines TRBV30 with TRBJ1-2; no reliable D call. The CDR3 spans 12 residues. From germline, CDR1 is GTSNPN and CDR2 SVGIG (reference sequence). The CDR3 region is CVYRTEPYGYTF. The CDR3 DNA follows: TGTGTCTATAGAACAGAGCCCTATGGCTACACCTTC.

The chain has TRBV9 and TRBJ2-7; 14 bases agree with TRBD2. The germline V gene has CDR1 SGDLS and CDR2 YYNGEE. The V and J ends lost 4 bases and 6 bases, in that order; junction bases with no gene match: 3. This CDR3 comprises 14 residues. The CDR3 region has the DNA TGTGCCAGCAGCACTGGACTAGCGGGAGGCGAGCAGTACTTC. Translation: CASSTGLAGGEQYF.

The chain couples TRBV19 to TRBJ1-5; the D is unclear. This CDR3 has 15 amino acids. The V end lost 3 bases, the J end lost 0 bases, and 9 bases lay between the germline ends. CDR1 and CDR2 (germline): LNHDA, SQIVND (reference sequence). CDR3 nucleotides: TGTGCCAGTAGTATTATGGCCGATAGCAATCAGCCCCAGCATTTT. It encodes CASSIMADSNQPQHF.

The chain carries TRBV7-2 and TRBJ1-1; D is ambiguous. There are 14 residues in the CDR3. V was trimmed by 1 base and J by 5 bases, leaving 11 bases between them. Per the germline V gene, CDR1 is SGHTA and CDR2 is FQGNSA. The CDR3 reads CASSLEGRGTEAFF. The CDR3 DNA reads TGTGCCAGCAGCTTAGAAGGAAGAGGGACTGAAGCTTTCTTT.

The V and J genes are TRBV5-1 and TRBJ2-4, with D perhaps matching TRBD1 (6 bases). The CDR3 is 14 amino acids. Trimming stripped 0 bases from V and 5 bases from J, with 9 bases between. CDR1 is SGHRS and CDR2 is YFSETQ in the germline V gene. This CDR3 reads CASSLVAGENIQYF. The CDR3 DNA sequence: TGCGCCAGCAGCTTGGTGGCAGGGGAAAACATTCAGTACTTC.

CDR3 residues: CASSETGRGYGYTF. The DNA for the CDR3 is TGTGCCAGCAGTGAAACAGGAAGGGGCTATGGCTACACCTTC. The rearrangement uses TRBV6-1 and TRBJ1-2; D may be TRBD1 (5 bases). CDR1 is MNHNS and CDR2 is SASEGT in the germline V gene. V shed 2 bases and J shed 4 bases, with 11 bases lying between them. This CDR3 spans 14 amino acids.

This chain connects TRBV5-1 to TRBJ1-1; D remains ambiguous. With 0 bases removed from V and 4 bases from J, the gap between germline ends came to 10 bases. Germline values: CDR1 SGHRS, CDR2 YFSETQ. The CDR3 consists of 14 residues. CDR3 bases: TGCGCCAGCAGCTTGGTTACCTCGGGCACTGAAGCTTTCTTT. Translated: CASSLVTSGTEAFF.